This TCR beta chain was recorded in a study of cytomegalovirus exposure and HLA in healthy donors. Study-level points and caveats: The study designated 150 to 200 TCR beta chains cytomegalovirus-associated.

Points on this clone: The antigen remains undetermined.

The PCR made use of 60 Vbeta and 13 Jbeta primers. Measured with immunoSEQ multiplex PCR; TCRdb has only the in-frame clones, and not every one. The data contain some 140,000 clones, 65% to 80% of them singletons. Trimming removed 4 bases from V and 1 base from J; junction bases left unmatched: 5. The germline V gene encodes CDR1 SGHRS and CDR2 YFSETQ. The CDR3 consists of 16 residues. The TCR originated in a man between 18 and 35 years old in good health and CMV-seronegative. The material sequenced was PBMCs. The chain has TRBV5-1 and TRBJ2-3, with TRBD2 identical over 11 bases. The CDR3 is CASSEGLAEGTDTQYF. The CDR3 DNA follows: TGCGCCAGCAGCGAGGGACTAGCGGAAGGCACAGATACGCAGTATTTT.